The present entry profiles one T cell receptor beta chain with its context. Its antigen is undetermined. Trimming left V 2 bases short and J 4 bases short, with 11 bases between. The CDR3 is made up of 14 amino acids. CDR1 and CDR2 from the germline V gene are ENHRY and SYGVKD. The record originates from a study of cytomegalovirus exposure and HLA in healthy donors. Whole-study findings and limits: Reported results showed that the classifier diagnosed cytomegalovirus status with high specificity and sensitivity. In a later analysis, an Asian-associated ancestry cluster reportedly showed fewer N-insertions than the roughly 700-donor mean.

As for the donors, each was a healthy bone marrow donor. Primers included in the PCR were 60 Vbeta and 13 Jbeta primers. In the study's own analysis: It was a later analysis that counted approximately 81 million unique TCR beta chains, of which some 9.9 million were shared. Sequenced by immunoSEQ multiplex PCR; TCRdb stores in-frame clones only, minus some. That table is the source of V, J and clone size, and D and trimming were worked out from the DNA. This sample yields some 120,000 clones, of which 75% are seen a single time; roughly 3.1% belongs to the top ten. The TCR was taken from a man aged 25 to 45 in good health and CMV-seronegative. What was sequenced was PBMCs. This chain uses TRBV10-3 with TRBJ1-2; TRBD1 is a possible D gene (5 bases). The CDR3 nucleotides are TGTGCCATCAGTGAGGGGGCAGAGGCCTATGGCTACACCTTC. This sequence encodes CAISEGAEAYGYTF.